This TCR beta chain was sequenced for a study of glioma-infiltrating T cells after dendritic cell vaccination. Study background: Dendritic cell vaccination trial patients had either newly diagnosed or recurrent glioblastoma. Study results and caveats: Survival was not directly related to TCR clonality in these patients. The cohort had few patients with full blood and tumor sets.

Clones were sequenced by immunoSEQ multiplex PCR, and TCRdb holds only the in-frame ones, with some missing. The sample contains fewer than 70,000 clones, 70% to 90% of which appear only once. As for time point: after dendritic cell vaccination, including at tumor progression/relapse. Isocitrate dehydrogenase mutation was absent in all glioblastoma patients. Germline CDR1 and CDR2: LGHNA and YSLEER. Trimming pared 0 bases from V and 6 bases from J, leaving 8 bases between. The CDR3 has 14 amino acids. As regards this clone: Its antigen is unknown.

V gene TRBV4-3 combines with J gene TRBJ1-4; D call uncertain. The origin of this receptor is a human donor with glioblastoma. Sequenced here: blood, sampled after dendritic cell vaccination. The CDR3 coding sequence is TGCGCCAGCAGCCAAGATTCCGGGGATGAAAAACTGTTTTTT. Translating gives CASSQDSGDEKLFF.